The next 30 T cell receptor beta chains were all read from a single sample in a study of blood T cell repertoires in COVID-19. Some clones are missing from TCRdb's copy, which holds only in-frame ones; the method was immunoSEQ multiplex PCR. In the table there are about 69,000 clones, about 85% of which are singletons. Input material: peripheral blood. The receptor source for this set is a man older than 75 with acute or convalescent COVID-19.

The chain links TRBV19 to TRBJ2-7; TRBD1 agrees at 7 bases. V lost 3 bases to trimming and J lost 5 bases; unmatched junction nucleotides: 7. This CDR3 comprises 14 residues. CDR1 is LNHDA, CDR2 SQIVND, per germline (reference sequence). CDR3: CASSMDRLDHEQYF. The CDR3 coding sequence is TGTGCCAGTAGTATGGACAGGTTGGACCACGAGCAGTACTTC.

The V gene is TRBV30, the J gene TRBJ1-2, with 7 bases identical to TRBD1. V was pared by 1 base and J by 2 bases, with 1 base of the junction left unmatched. This CDR3 comprises 13 residues. In germline, CDR1 is GTSNPN, CDR2 SVGIG (reference sequence). For the CDR3, the DNA is TGTGCCTGGAGTGAGACAGGGAACTATGGCTACACCTTC. This gives the protein CAWSETGNYGYTF.

V is TRBV7-2 and J is TRBJ2-2, with D tentatively TRBD2 (6 bases). This CDR3 spans 15 amino acids. Germline V gene data show CDR1 as SGHTA and CDR2 as FQGNSA. Trimming removed 0 bases at V and 5 bases at J, with 10 bases between. CDR3 DNA: TGTGCCAGCAGCTTAGCTATGCGGGGTACCGGGGAGCTGTTTTTT. Translated: CASSLAMRGTGELFF.

The V gene is TRBV7-2, the J gene TRBJ2-2; D call uncertain. V lost 6 bases and J lost 0, with 14 bases in between. CDR3 length equals 16 residues. CDR1 and CDR2 from the germline V gene are SGHTA and FQGNSA. In nucleotides, the CDR3 is TGTGCCAGCAGTCCGACGCTCCGGGCGAACACCGGGGAGCTGTTTTTT. Translated, it gives CASSPTLRANTGELFF.

The table lists this clone with a count of one. The rearrangement joins TRBV18 to TRBJ1-2; D gene uncertain. Per germline, CDR1 KGHSH and CDR2 LQKENI. This CDR3 has 14 amino acids. V was clipped by 3 bases and J by 2 bases, with 10 bases between them. DNA for the CDR3: TGTGCCAGCTCACCCGAAGCCGAGAACTATGGCTACACCTTC. This translates into CASSPEAENYGYTF.

The chain has TRBV27 and TRBJ2-7; 14 bases map to TRBD2. Germline V gene data show CDR1 as MNHEY and CDR2 as SMNVEV (reference sequence). The CDR3 is made up of 14 amino acids. With V trimmed by 8 bases and J by 4 bases, 4 bases remained unmatched. DNA of the CDR3: TGTGCCAGCGGGACTAGCGGGAGTAATTACGAGCAGTACTTC. This encodes CASGTSGSNYEQYF.

This clone showed up just once. The genes are TRBV3-1 (or the pseudogene TRBV3-2) and TRBJ2-3; the match to TRBD2 covers 8 bases. Germline CDR1 and CDR2: LGHDT and YNNKEL (reference sequence). The CDR3 is made up of 15 amino acids. J gave up 7 bases and V 3 bases, and 9 bases lay outside the gene matches. CDR3 region: CASSHSAGGMNTQYF. The CDR3 bases are TGTGCCAGCAGCCATTCGGCGGGGGGCATGAATACGCAGTATTTT.

This chain links TRBV18 with TRBJ1-1; D gene uncertain. V lost 4 bases and J 3 bases, leaving 9 bases between the germline ends. The CDR3 has 13 residues. CDR1 and CDR2 (germline): KGHSH, LQKENI. CDR3 sequence (DNA): TGTGCCAGCTCACTGCAGGAGGACACTGAAGCTTTCTTT. It codes for CASSLQEDTEAFF.

V usage is TRBV5-1 and J usage is TRBJ1-4; D is possibly TRBD1 (5 bases). V lost 3 bases, J lost 8 bases, and 26 bases lay in between. CDR1 and CDR2 from the germline V gene are SGHRS and YFSETQ. The CDR3 runs 18 residues. DNA for the CDR3: TGCGCCAGCAGCTCGACTGGTCTGACGGGGGATAGAGGAGAAAAACTGTTTTTT. It translates to CASSSTGLTGDRGEKLFF.

The chain joins TRBV2 to TRBJ2-3; a possible D gene is TRBD2 (5 bases). The CDR3 spans 14 residues. In germline, CDR1 is SNHLY, CDR2 FYNNEI. The V end was cut by 3 bases, the J end by 0 bases, with 7 bases between. CDR3: CASSDSASTDTQYF. In DNA, the CDR3 is TGTGCCAGCAGTGATAGCGCCAGCACAGATACGCAGTATTTT.

The V and J genes are TRBV4-3 and TRBJ2-1, with TRBD2 identical over 10 bases. V dropped 0 bases and J dropped 2; count of bases not matched to a gene: 1. CDR1 is LGHNA and CDR2 is YSLEER in the germline V gene. The CDR3 is made up of 16 amino acids. CDR3: CASSQEGLAPYNEQFF. In DNA form, the CDR3 reads TGCGCCAGCAGCCAAGAGGGACTAGCGCCCTACAATGAGCAGTTCTTC.

V gene TRBV12-3 or TRBV12-4 combines with J gene TRBJ1-1, with 9 bases that match TRBD1. The J segment lost 2 bases and the V segment lost 6 bases, leaving 1 base of the junction unmatched. CDR3 length: 13 amino acids. The CDR3 DNA follows: TGTGCCAGCAGCACAGGGGGCAACACTGAAGCTTTCTTT. This translates into CASSTGGNTEAFF.

V usage is TRBV10-3 and J usage is TRBJ1-5, with 7 bases identical to TRBD1. CDR3 size: 15 residues. V shed 3 bases and J 6 bases; nucleotides not matched to a gene: 8. CDR1 is ENHRY, CDR2 SYGVKD, per germline. This chain's CDR3 is CAISDSDRVRQPQHF. CDR3 DNA: TGTGCCATCAGTGACTCTGACAGGGTACGTCAGCCCCAGCATTTT.

This chain uses TRBV20-1 with TRBJ1-1, with D unclear. This CDR3 region has 11 residues. Between the trimmed V and J ends, which lost 8 bases and 6 bases, there was a span of 13 bases. Germline V CDR1 and CDR2: DFQATT, SNEGSKA (reference sequence). CDR3: CSTTRRAEAFF. The CDR3 coding sequence is TGCAGTACTACCCGCCGGGCTGAAGCTTTCTTT.

This chain connects TRBV7-2 to TRBJ1-2, with D possibly TRBD1 on 6 matching bases. Germline V gives CDR1 SGHTA, CDR2 FQGNSA. The CDR3 is 15 residues long. V lost 2 bases to trimming and J lost 5 bases, with 15 bases between them. The CDR3 sequence is CASSLSTGQGYGYTF. The DNA of the CDR3 is TGTGCCAGCAGCTTATCCACCGGTCAGGGGTATGGCTACACCTTC.

This clone showed up just a few times. The V gene is TRBV18, the J gene TRBJ1-2; possibly TRBD1 for D (6 bases). The germline V gene encodes CDR1 KGHSH and CDR2 LQKENI. The length of the CDR3 is 15 residues. The V end was cut by 2 bases, the J end by 4 bases, with 14 bases between. The CDR3 is CASSPNIAGAYGYTF. The CDR3 nucleotides are TGTGCCAGCTCACCAAACATAGCGGGGGCCTATGGCTACACCTTC.

This clone occurred once. This chain links TRBV10-3 with TRBJ2-5; 7 bases are shared with TRBD1. V shed 10 bases, J shed 4 bases, and the junction held 18 bases outside the gene matches. This CDR3 is 16 amino acids long. The V gene's germline CDR1 is ENHRY and CDR2 SYGVKD. For the CDR3, the DNA is TGTGCCACGAGGGGGCGCCAGGGAGATGGGGGAGAGACCCAGTACTTC. This translates into CATRGRQGDGGETQYF.

The J gene is TRBJ1-1, the V gene TRBV29-1; TRBD1 might be the D (5 bases). This CDR3 is built from 14 residues. Trimming left V 4 bases short and J 1 base short, with 13 bases between. Looked up from germline, CDR1 is SQVTM and CDR2 is ANQGSEA. CDR3 loop: CSVGRLGGNTEAFF. The CDR3 DNA is TGCAGCGTTGGGAGGTTGGGGGGGAACACTGAAGCTTTCTTT.

This clone was counted once. This sequence joins TRBV12-2 and TRBJ2-5; no check of the table's D call, TRBD2, against the DNA was made. TRBV12-2 is a documented pseudogene. The CDR3 loop spans 13 amino acids. CDR3: CASQERGQETQYF. CDR3 nucleotides: TGTGCAAGCCAAGAACGGGGCCAAGAGACCCAGTACTTC.

This chain uses TRBV6-5 with TRBJ2-4; 7 bases are shared with TRBD1. J lost 3 bases, V lost 4 bases, and 3 bases had no gene match. Germline values: CDR1 MNHEY, CDR2 SVGAGI. The CDR3 covers 14 residues. CDR3 sequence reads: CASSSRQGKNIQYF. In DNA, the CDR3 is TGTGCCAGCAGTTCCAGACAGGGCAAAAACATTCAGTACTTC.

The genes are TRBV6-1 and TRBJ1-5; 8 bases map to TRBD1. The ends lost 2 bases at V and 0 bases at J; junction bases unmatched: 18. In germline, CDR1 is MNHNS, CDR2 SASEGT. The CDR3 runs 21 residues. The CDR3 sequence: CASSENRDRDRRRNSNQPQHF. The CDR3 coding sequence is TGTGCCAGCAGTGAAAATCGTGATAGGGACAGGCGCCGAAATAGCAATCAGCCCCAGCATTTT.

The V and J genes are TRBV18 and TRBJ1-3, with TRBD1 matching 7 bases. Germline CDR1 KGHSH, CDR2 LQKENI. V was clipped by 6 bases and J by 0 bases; unmatched bases: 14. This CDR3 is built from 18 residues. The CDR3 nucleotides read TGTGCCAGCTCCGAAAGCCTAGGACAGGAGGTCTCTGGAAACACCATATATTTT. Translated, it gives CASSESLGQEVSGNTIYF.

This clone was recorded once. The chain joins TRBV5-4 to TRBJ1-1; possibly TRBD1 for D (6 bases). Trimming removed 4 bases at V and 5 bases at J, with 15 bases between. CDR3 length: 14 residues. CDR1 is SGHNT, CDR2 YYREEE, per germline (reference sequence). CDR3 DNA: TGTGCCAGCAGCCCCCAAGTGGGGGCGACTGAAGCTTTCTTT. Protein: CASSPQVGATEAFF. Full variable domain (outside the CDR3, taken from reference TRBV5-4 and TRBJ1-1): ETGVTQSPTHLIKTRGQQVTLRCSSQSGHNTVSWYQQALGQGPQFIFQYYREEENGRGNFPPRFSGLQFPNYSSELNVNALELDDSALYLCASSPQVGATEAFFGQGTRLTVV.

J is TRBJ1-5 and V is TRBV5-5; 7 bases align to TRBD1. Trimming removed 3 bases from V and 6 bases from J; junction bases left unmatched: 12. The V gene's germline CDR1 is SGHKS and CDR2 YYEKEE (reference sequence). The CDR3 sequence is 16 residues long. The CDR3 loop reads CASSSSPTGLGQPQHF. CDR3 in DNA: TGTGCCAGCAGCTCGAGTCCGACAGGGTTGGGTCAGCCCCAGCATTTT.

V and J are TRBV9 and TRBJ2-7; 7 positions agree with TRBD1. The V and J ends lost 1 base and 1 base, in that order; junction bases with no gene match: 5. The CDR3 spans 15 residues. CDR1 and CDR2 (germline): SGDLS, YYNGEE. CDR3 sequence (DNA): TGTGCCAGCAGCGTAAAAGGGGGCGCTTCCTACGAGCAGTACTTC. As protein: CASSVKGGASYEQYF. Supplemented by reference TRBV9 and TRBJ2-7, the full variable domain reads DSGVTQTPKHLITATGQRVTLRCSPRSGDLSVYWYQQSLDQGLQFLIQYYNGEERAKGNILERFSAQQFPDLHSELNLSSLELGDSALYFCASSVKGGASYEQYFGPGTRLTVT.

This clone was detected once. The chain uses TRBV20-1 and TRBJ1-2; 9 bases are a match to TRBD1. CDR1 and CDR2 (germline): DFQATT, SNEGSKA (reference sequence). Unmatched junction bases numbered 3, after V lost 5 bases and J lost 8 bases. The CDR3 length is 11 residues. Written as DNA, the CDR3 is TGCAGTGCTGGGACAGGGATCGGCTACACCTTC. It is translated as CSAGTGIGYTF.

This chain uses TRBV6-6 with TRBJ1-6; 10 bases map to TRBD1. After removal of 6 bases from V and 1 base from J, the junction contained 3 bases not matched to a gene. CDR3 length: 16 residues. Germline CDR1 MNHNY, CDR2 SVGAGI (reference sequence). Here the CDR3 DNA reads TGTGCCAGCAGCAAGGGACAGGGGTCCTATAATTCACCCCTCCACTTT. This codes for CASSKGQGSYNSPLHF.

This clone occurred a few times. The gene calls are TRBV27 and TRBJ1-5; a possible D gene is TRBD1 (5 bases). The CDR3 is 15 amino acids. V was pared by 2 bases and J by 6 bases, with 14 bases between. Per germline, CDR1 MNHEY and CDR2 SMNVEV (reference sequence). CDR3 sequence (DNA): TGTGCCAGCAGTTTAGGGGCTTCTAGGGGTCAGCCCCAGCATTTT. Its protein is CASSLGASRGQPQHF.

This clone was recorded a few times. The chain recombines TRBV24-1 with TRBJ2-2; the D is unclear. The CDR3 spans 12 residues. Trimming took 6 bases from V and 6 from J, leaving 7 bases between them. The V gene's germline CDR1 is KGHDR and CDR2 SFDVKD. Here the CDR3 DNA reads TGTGCCACCAGTTCCAGTCCCGGGGAGCTGTTTTTT. Its translation: CATSSSPGELFF.

The chain couples TRBV3-1 (or the pseudogene TRBV3-2) to TRBJ2-2, with TRBD1 as a possible D gene (5 bases). Germline V gene data show CDR1 as LGHDT and CDR2 as YNNKEL (reference sequence). This CDR3 is built from 17 residues. Trimming took off 4 bases at V and 1 base at J, with 16 bases between the two ends. CDR3 coding DNA: TGTGCCAGCAGCCCCTCCTGGGGCAGGCAGAACACCGGGGAGCTGTTTTTT. As protein: CASSPSWGRQNTGELFF.